This T cell receptor beta chain was captured in a study of T cells in Graves' hyperthyroidism and ophthalmopathy. Ophthalmopathy patients had moderate-to-severe active disease, CAS ≥3, NOSPECS ≥4, and disease duration under 3 months. Amplified regions were TCR beta CDR3 sequences from RNA transcripts. TCR CDR3 underwent first-round RT-PCR with the HTBI primer set. Each CDR3 protein is one row after TCRdb ran MiXCR on the multiplex PCR reads. The sample consists of hundreds of thousands of distinct CDR3 sequences, less than 25% of them appearing once. The study's findings and limits: Among clonotypes expanded in thyroid above 0.001, most were also found in blood.

This clonotype occurred many times. Its target is not known. The CDR3 consists of 15 residues. V shed 5 bases, J shed 7 bases, and the junction held 9 bases outside the gene matches. Germline V gene sequence: CDR1 SGHTA, CDR2 FQGTGA. Source material: blood. The gene calls are TRBV7-3 and TRBJ2-1, with TRBD2 matching 9 bases. The TCR comes from a man aged 25 to 40 with Graves' ophthalmopathy. CDR3 region: CASSRVAGGPNEQFF. CDR3 coding DNA: TGTGCCAGCAGCCGGGTGGCGGGAGGGCCGAATGAGCAGTTCTTC.